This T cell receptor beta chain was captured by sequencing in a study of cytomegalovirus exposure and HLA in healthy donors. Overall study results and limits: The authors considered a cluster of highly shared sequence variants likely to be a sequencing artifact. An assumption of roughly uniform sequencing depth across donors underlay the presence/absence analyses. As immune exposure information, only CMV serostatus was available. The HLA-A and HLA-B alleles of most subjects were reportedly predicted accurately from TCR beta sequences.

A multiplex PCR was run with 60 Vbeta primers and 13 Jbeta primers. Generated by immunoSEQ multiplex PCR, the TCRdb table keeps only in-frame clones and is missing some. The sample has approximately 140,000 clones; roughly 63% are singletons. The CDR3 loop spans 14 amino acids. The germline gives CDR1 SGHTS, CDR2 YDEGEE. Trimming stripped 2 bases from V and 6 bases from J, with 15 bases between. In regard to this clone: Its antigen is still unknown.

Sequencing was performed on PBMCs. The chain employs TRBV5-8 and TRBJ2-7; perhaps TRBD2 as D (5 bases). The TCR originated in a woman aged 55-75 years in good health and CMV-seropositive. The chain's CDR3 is CASSFAGGDLEQYF. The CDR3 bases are TGTGCCAGCAGCTTTGCCGGAGGAGATCTCGAGCAGTACTTC.